This T cell receptor beta chain was sequenced during a study of T cell repertoires in cytomegalovirus infection. Whole-study results and caveats: The study identified carriers of CMV plus the relevant HLA from cumulative public TCR beta family frequency. Clonotype analysis showed dominance of the ex vivo response by HLA-C-restricted CMV-specific TCR beta clonotypes.

The table lists this clonotype with many counts. Its antigen remains unidentified. TCRdb recomputed calls from the reads with MiXCR, one row per CDR3 protein. The sample contains approximately 76,000 distinct CDR3 sequences, more than 3% of which appear only once. The CDR3 totals 20 residues. Germline CDR1 SGHTA, CDR2 FQGTGA. Deletions cut 4 bases from V and 0 bases from J, with 22 bases between. The J gene is TRBJ2-6, the V gene TRBV7-3, with D tentatively TRBD1 (5 bases). The sequenced material came from PBMCs. This TCR came from a human donor in good health (CMV status not recorded). Some clones in this sample may be carry-over from other donors' samples. The CDR3, as DNA: TGTGCCAGCAGCTCAAATGCCGGACACGAATTGAGCTCTGGGGCCAACGTCCTGACTTTC. This codes for CASSSNAGHELSSGANVLTF.